Listed here are 20 T cell receptor beta chains from one sample, sequenced in a study of cytomegalovirus exposure and HLA in healthy donors. The PCR ran on 60 Vbeta and 13 Jbeta primers. Some clones are missing from TCRdb's copy, which holds only in-frame ones; the method was immunoSEQ multiplex PCR. This table lists more than 95,000 clones. Sequenced: PBMCs. The origin of the receptors is a man aged 40-50 years in good health and CMV-seronegative.

The chain combines TRBV7-6 with TRBJ2-3, with 9 positions matching TRBD2. Germline V gives CDR1 SGHVS, CDR2 FNYEAQ. The CDR3 is 17 amino acids. J gave up 2 bases and V 5 bases, and 11 bases lay outside the gene matches. CDR3: CASSRLAGEAFTDTQYF. As DNA, the CDR3 is TGTGCCAGCAGCCGTTTAGCGGGAGAAGCTTTCACAGATACGCAGTATTTT.

V is TRBV19 and J is TRBJ1-3; D gene uncertain. Germline V gives CDR1 LNHDA, CDR2 SQIVND (reference sequence). The CDR3 consists of 14 residues. V lost 3 bases, J lost 0 bases, and 6 bases lay in between. The CDR3 bases are TGTGCCAGTAGTATCGGGAACTCTGGAAACACCATATATTTT. Protein: CASSIGNSGNTIYF.

The CDR3 loop is CASRTPASGNTIYF. The DNA of the CDR3 is TGTGCCAGCCGGACACCGGCCTCTGGAAACACCATATATTTT. This chain uses TRBV28 with TRBJ1-3; D is possibly TRBD1 (5 bases). Per germline, CDR1 MDHEN and CDR2 SYDVKM. This CDR3 has 14 amino acids. V was clipped by 8 bases and J by 0 bases, with 11 bases between them. Together with reference TRBV28 and TRBJ1-3, the CDR3 gives the full variable domain: DVKVTQSSRYLVKRTGEKVFLECVQDMDHENMFWYRQDPGLGLRLIYFSYDVKMKEKGDIPEGYSVSREKKERFSLILESASTNQTSMYLCASRTPASGNTIYFGEGSWLTVV.

This chain connects TRBV13 to TRBJ2-3, with TRBD2 matching 12 bases. With V trimmed by 3 bases and J by 4 bases, 2 bases remained unmatched. The CDR3 spans 15 residues. CDR1 is PRHDT, CDR2 FYEKMQ, per germline (reference sequence). CDR3 loop: CASSFGTSGPDTQYF. The CDR3 coding sequence is TGTGCCAGCAGCTTCGGGACTAGCGGGCCAGATACGCAGTATTTT.

The chain carries TRBV2 and TRBJ2-5, with 12 bases lining up with TRBD1. The J call may be mistaken, given a closer DNA end match to TRBJ2-7. CDR3 length: 16 residues. Germline lookup yields CDR1 SNHLY and CDR2 FYNNEI. The chain's CDR3 is CASKGTPGQGAVEQYF. CDR3 DNA sequence: TGTGCCAGCAAGGGGACGCCGGGACAGGGGGCCGTCGAGCAGTACTTC.

The chain recombines TRBV11-3 with TRBJ2-3; 9 bases match TRBD2. The CDR3 totals 17 residues. Germline V lookup: CDR1 SGHNT, CDR2 YENEEA. The ends lost 4 bases at V and 7 bases at J; junction bases unmatched: 15. CDR3 DNA sequence: TGTGCCAGCAGCTACCCGAACCACGGACTAGCGTCGTATACGCAGTATTTT. It yields the protein CASSYPNHGLASYTQYF.

The chain couples TRBV10-3 to TRBJ1-1; D unresolved. The CDR3 has 16 residues. Germline V gives CDR1 ENHRY, CDR2 SYGVKD. Trimming took 0 bases from V and 0 from J, leaving 11 bases between them. CDR3 protein: CAISESGGQMNTEAFF. CDR3 sequence (DNA): TGTGCCATCAGTGAGTCTGGAGGTCAGATGAACACTGAAGCTTTCTTT.

Written as DNA, the CDR3 is TGTGCCAGCAGACACGACAGGGTCTATGGCTACACCTTC. Translated: CASRHDRVYGYTF. J is TRBJ1-2 and V is TRBV6-6; TRBD1 agrees at 7 bases. Looked up from germline, CDR1 is MNHNY and CDR2 is SVGAGI (reference sequence). V lost 6 bases and J lost 4; bases outside the gene matches: 5. The CDR3 length is 13 residues.

The chain combines TRBV6-1 with TRBJ2-5; TRBD1 aligns across 7 bases. The CDR3 totals 13 residues. Germline CDR1 is MNHNS and CDR2 is SASEGT. V lost 5 bases and J lost 5; bases outside the gene matches: 5. This chain's CDR3 is CASSQGVLETQYF. In nucleotides, the CDR3 is TGTGCCAGCAGTCAGGGGGTCCTGGAGACCCAGTACTTC.

The gene calls are TRBV28 and TRBJ1-5, with 8 bases lining up with TRBD1. Germline V CDR1 and CDR2: MDHEN, SYDVKM. Unmatched junction bases numbered 12, after V lost 2 bases and J lost 3 bases. This CDR3 is 18 amino acids long. The CDR3 loop is CASSLSQGADLYNQPQHF. The CDR3 nucleotides read TGTGCCAGCAGTTTAAGTCAGGGGGCAGACCTATACAATCAGCCCCAGCATTTT.

The rearrangement uses TRBV11-3 and TRBJ2-7; TRBD2 matches 10 bases. The germline V gene encodes CDR1 SGHNT and CDR2 YENEEA. After removal of 3 bases from V and 6 bases from J, the junction contained 5 bases not matched to a gene. The CDR3 has 14 amino acids. The CDR3 bases are TGTGCCAGCAGCTTGGCCAGCGGGAGGGCCGAGCAGTACTTC. This gives the protein CASSLASGRAEQYF.

This sequence joins TRBV7-3 and TRBJ2-1; unclear D gene. V was pared by 5 bases and J by 0 bases, with 8 bases between. Germline loops: CDR1 SGHTA, CDR2 FQGTGA. The CDR3 totals 14 residues. This CDR3 reads CASSLRSSYNEQFF. CDR3 coding DNA: TGTGCCAGCAGCCTAAGGAGCTCCTACAATGAGCAGTTCTTC.

The chain carries TRBV5-1 and TRBJ2-1; maybe TRBD2 (6 bases). V shed 5 bases and J shed 2 bases, with 11 bases lying between them. The germline V gene encodes CDR1 SGHRS and CDR2 YFSETQ. This CDR3 region has 14 residues. CDR3 sequence (DNA): TGCGCCAGCAGTGCGTCGGGAGCCTACAATGAGCAGTTCTTC. Protein: CASSASGAYNEQFF.

The chain combines TRBV15 with TRBJ2-6; no reliable D call. The germline V and J ends were trimmed by 8 bases and 4 bases, with 9 bases remaining between them. Germline lookup yields CDR1 LNHNV and CDR2 YYDKDF (reference sequence). There are 13 residues in the CDR3. This CDR3 reads CATGEVGANVLTF. The CDR3 DNA follows: TGTGCCACCGGAGAGGTCGGGGCCAACGTCCTGACTTTC.

The gene calls are TRBV6-5 and TRBJ1-2; unclear D gene. Trimming took 6 bases from V and 7 from J, leaving 21 bases between them. CDR1 and CDR2 from the germline V gene are MNHEY and SVGAGI. This CDR3 has 15 residues. The CDR3: CASRTIAGSGGGYTF. The CDR3 coding sequence is TGTGCCAGCAGAACAATCGCGGGGAGCGGAGGTGGCTACACCTTC.

J is TRBJ2-7 and V is TRBV11-3; 7 bases agree with TRBD1. Germline loops: CDR1 SGHNT, CDR2 YENEEA. The CDR3 sequence is 14 residues long. The V and J ends lost 4 bases and 1 base, in that order; junction bases with no gene match: 4. The CDR3 bases are TGTGCCAGCAGCTCTCGGGACAGATCCTACGAGCAGTACTTC. Translated, it gives CASSSRDRSYEQYF.

Worth noting for this clone: Distinct nucleotide sequences in the sample also encode this CDR3. This chain uses TRBV19 with TRBJ2-3; D gene unclear. CDR1 is LNHDA, CDR2 SQIVND, per germline (reference sequence). V shed 0 bases and J shed 0 bases, with 4 bases lying between them. This CDR3 is built from 14 residues. The CDR3 region has the DNA TGTGCCAGTAGTATAGACAGAAGCACAGATACGCAGTATTTT. It specifies CASSIDRSTDTQYF.

The chain combines TRBV7-2 with TRBJ1-1; maybe TRBD1 (5 bases). Trimming pared 3 bases from V and 1 base from J, leaving 6 bases between. This CDR3 has 13 residues. Germline values: CDR1 SGHTA, CDR2 FQGNSA. The CDR3 DNA reads TGTGCCAGCAGCTTCACAGGGAACACTGAAGCTTTCTTT. The encoded protein is CASSFTGNTEAFF.

This CDR3 reads CASSRTSGTYNEQFF. CDR3 in DNA: TGTGCCAGCAGTCGGACTAGCGGAACCTACAATGAGCAGTTCTTC. The chain recombines TRBV6-5 with TRBJ2-1; TRBD2 agrees at 10 bases. This CDR3 region has 15 residues. CDR1 is MNHEY, CDR2 SVGAGI, per germline. V was pared by 5 bases and J by 2 bases, with 3 bases of the junction left unmatched.

The chain employs TRBV7-9 and TRBJ1-1, with unresolved D. Trimming took off 6 bases at V and 1 base at J, with 9 bases between the two ends. Germline V gene data show CDR1 as SEHNR and CDR2 as FQNEAQ (reference sequence). The CDR3 has 13 amino acids. In DNA, the CDR3 is TGTGCCAGCAGTCCACAGAAGAACACTGAAGCTTTCTTT. It encodes CASSPQKNTEAFF.